This TCR beta chain was observed in a study of T cell clonality in common variable immunodeficiency. Study-wide findings and caveats: In common variable immunodeficiency, TCR beta chains reportedly carried fewer deletions and N-nucleotide insertions.

Germline CDR1 SGHVS, CDR2 FQNEAQ. The CDR3 covers 16 residues. Trimming took off 0 bases at V and 0 bases at J, with 12 bases between the two ends. Heparinized whole blood, 5 to 8 ml, came from each donor. Note on this clone: Its cognate antigen is unknown. The CDR3 is cut off 3 residues early in the read; its end comes from the germline J gene.

Equal genomic DNA amounts from CVID and control samples were sequenced. The repertoire was sequenced with immunoSEQ multiplex PCR; TCRdb's copy has only in-frame clones and lacks some. The sample shows 25,000 to 35,000 clones, none of them appearing just once. Sequencing used peripheral blood mononuclear cells. The receptor was isolated from a human donor with common variable immunodeficiency. This sequence joins TRBV7-8 and TRBJ2-7; D is perhaps TRBD2 (6 bases). CDR3 DNA (partial): TGTGCCAGCAGCTTAGCGGTGGGGGGAAGCTCCTACGAG. Amino acids: CASSLAVGGSSYE. From start to end, the CDR3 is CASSLAVGGSSYEQYF. Together with reference TRBV7-8 and TRBJ2-7, the CDR3 gives the full variable domain: GAGVSQSPRYKVAKRGQDVALRCDPISGHVSLFWYQQALGQGPEFLTYFQNEAQLDKSGLPSDRFFAERPEGSVSTLKIQRTQQEDSAVYLCASSLAVGGSSYEQYFGPGTRLTVT.